This T cell receptor (beta chain) comes out of a study of cytomegalovirus exposure and HLA in healthy donors. This CDR3 spans 15 amino acids. V shed 4 bases and J 7 bases; nucleotides not matched to a gene: 11. CDR1 is KGHSH and CDR2 is LQKENI in the germline V gene. PCR involved 60 Vbeta and 13 Jbeta primers. Data came from immunoSEQ multiplex PCR; TCRdb stores just in-frame clones and leaves some out. The sample has 90,000 or so clones, nearly 70% seen once. The genes are TRBV18 and TRBJ2-3; 7 nucleotides align to TRBD2. The clonotype comes from a man over 45 in good health and CMV-seronegative. The sequenced sample was PBMCs. In DNA form, the CDR3 reads TGTGCCAGCTCACTAACAAAAGCGGGAATAAATACGCAGTATTTT. This codes for CASSLTKAGINTQYF.